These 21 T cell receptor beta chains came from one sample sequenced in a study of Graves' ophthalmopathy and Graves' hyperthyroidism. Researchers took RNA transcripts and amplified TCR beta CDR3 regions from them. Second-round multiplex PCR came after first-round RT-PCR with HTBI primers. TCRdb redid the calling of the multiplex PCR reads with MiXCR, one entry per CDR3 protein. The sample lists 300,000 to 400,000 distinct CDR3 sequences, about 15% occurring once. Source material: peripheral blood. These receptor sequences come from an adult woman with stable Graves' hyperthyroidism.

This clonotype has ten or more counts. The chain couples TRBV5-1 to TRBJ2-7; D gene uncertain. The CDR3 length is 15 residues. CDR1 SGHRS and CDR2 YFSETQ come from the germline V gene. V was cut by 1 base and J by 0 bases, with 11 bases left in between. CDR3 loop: CASSLTPASSYEQYF. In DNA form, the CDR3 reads TGCGCCAGCAGCTTGACCCCGGCGAGCTCCTACGAGCAGTACTTC.

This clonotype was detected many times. CDR3 protein: CASSYSGTHYQETQYF. CDR3 bases: TGTGCCAGCTCCTATAGCGGGACCCACTACCAAGAGACCCAGTACTTC. The chain joins TRBV7-2 to TRBJ2-5; 8 nucleotides line up with TRBD2. CDR3 size: 16 residues. Germline-derived CDR1 and CDR2 are SGHTA and FQGNSA. The V gene end was trimmed by 8 bases and the J gene end by 0 bases; junction bases not matched to a gene: 11. Full variable domain (rest looked up from reference TRBV7-2 and TRBJ2-5): GAGVSQSPSNKVTEKGKDVELRCDPISGHTALYWYRQSLGQGLEFLIYFQGNSAPDKSGLPSDRFSAERTGGSVSTLTIQRTQQEDSAVYLCASSYSGTHYQETQYFGPGTRLLVL.

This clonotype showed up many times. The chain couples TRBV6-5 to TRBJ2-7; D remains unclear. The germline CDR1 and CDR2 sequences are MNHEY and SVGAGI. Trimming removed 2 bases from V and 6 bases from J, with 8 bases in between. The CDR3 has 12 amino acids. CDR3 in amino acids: CASSYAGSEQYF. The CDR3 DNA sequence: TGTGCCAGCAGTTACGCCGGCAGCGAGCAGTACTTC.

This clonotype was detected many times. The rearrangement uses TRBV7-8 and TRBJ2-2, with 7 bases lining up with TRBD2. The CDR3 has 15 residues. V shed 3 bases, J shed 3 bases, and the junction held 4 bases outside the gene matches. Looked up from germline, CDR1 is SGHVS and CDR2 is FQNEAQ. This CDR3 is CASSFHRGDTGELFF. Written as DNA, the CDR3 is TGTGCCAGCAGCTTCCATCGGGGGGACACCGGGGAGCTGTTTTTT.

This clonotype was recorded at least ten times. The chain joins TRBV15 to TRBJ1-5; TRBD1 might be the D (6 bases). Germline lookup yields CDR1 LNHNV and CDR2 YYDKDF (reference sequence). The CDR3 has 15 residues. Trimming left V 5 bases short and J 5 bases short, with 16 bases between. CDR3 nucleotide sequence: TGTGCCACCAGCCTAATACAGGGTCAGGATCAGCCCCAGCATTTT. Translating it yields CATSLIQGQDQPQHF.

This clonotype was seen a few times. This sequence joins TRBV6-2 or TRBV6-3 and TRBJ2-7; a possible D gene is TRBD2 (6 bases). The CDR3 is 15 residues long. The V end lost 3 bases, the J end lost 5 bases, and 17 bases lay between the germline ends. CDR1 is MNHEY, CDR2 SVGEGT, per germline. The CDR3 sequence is CASSYRREWDHEQYF. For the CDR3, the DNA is TGTGCCAGCAGTTATAGGAGGGAGTGGGACCACGAGCAGTACTTC.

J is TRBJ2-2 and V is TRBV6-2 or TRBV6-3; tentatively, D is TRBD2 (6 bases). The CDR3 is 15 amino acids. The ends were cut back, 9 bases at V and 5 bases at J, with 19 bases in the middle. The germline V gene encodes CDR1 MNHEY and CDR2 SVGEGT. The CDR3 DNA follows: TGTGCCAGTCGCCCCGGAGGGAAGGAAACCGGGGAGCTGTTTTTT. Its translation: CASRPGGKETGELFF.

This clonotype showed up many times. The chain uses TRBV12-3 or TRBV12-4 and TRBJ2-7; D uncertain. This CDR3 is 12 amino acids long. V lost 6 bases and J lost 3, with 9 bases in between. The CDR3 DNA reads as TGTGCCAGCAGCCGGCTAGGCTACGAGCAGTACTTC. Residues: CASSRLGYEQYF.

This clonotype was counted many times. In DNA, the CDR3 is TGTGCCAGCAAAGGACAGGATGGCACTGAAGCTTTCTTT. Translation: CASKGQDGTEAFF. The chain couples TRBV28 to TRBJ1-1; 7 nucleotides align to TRBD1. V was pared by 7 bases and J by 4 bases, with 6 bases of the junction left unmatched. The CDR3 is 13 residues long. Germline V gene lookup returns CDR1 MDHEN and CDR2 SYDVKM.

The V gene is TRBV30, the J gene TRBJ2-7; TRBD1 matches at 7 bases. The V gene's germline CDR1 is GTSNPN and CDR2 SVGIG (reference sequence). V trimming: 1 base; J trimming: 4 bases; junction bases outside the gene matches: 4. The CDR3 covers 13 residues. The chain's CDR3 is CAWSEQGIYEQYF. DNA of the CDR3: TGTGCCTGGAGTGAACAGGGGATTTACGAGCAGTACTTC.

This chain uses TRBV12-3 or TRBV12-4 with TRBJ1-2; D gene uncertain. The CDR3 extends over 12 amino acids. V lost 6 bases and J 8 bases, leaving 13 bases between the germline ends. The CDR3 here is CASRKRTKGYTF. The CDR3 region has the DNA TGTGCCAGCAGGAAGAGGACGAAAGGCTACACCTTC.

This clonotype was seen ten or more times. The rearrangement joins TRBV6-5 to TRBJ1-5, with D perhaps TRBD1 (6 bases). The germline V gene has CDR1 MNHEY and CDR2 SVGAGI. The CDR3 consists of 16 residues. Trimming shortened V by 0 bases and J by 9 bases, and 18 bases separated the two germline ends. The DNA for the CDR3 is TGTGCCAGCAGTTACTCGGTTCAACGGGGGCCCCGGCCCCAGCATTTT. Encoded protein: CASSYSVQRGPRPQHF.

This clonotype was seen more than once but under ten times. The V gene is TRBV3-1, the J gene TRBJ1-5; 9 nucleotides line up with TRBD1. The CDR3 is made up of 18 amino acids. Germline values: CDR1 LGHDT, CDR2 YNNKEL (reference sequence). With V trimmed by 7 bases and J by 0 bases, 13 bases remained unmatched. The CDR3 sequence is CASTPGQGVCFSNQPQHF. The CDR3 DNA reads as TGTGCCAGCACCCCGGGACAGGGTGTGTGTTTTAGCAATCAGCCCCAGCATTTT. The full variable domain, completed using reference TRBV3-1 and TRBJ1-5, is DTAVSQTPKYLVTQMGNDKSIKCEQNLGHDTMYWYKQDSKKFLKIMFSYNNKELIINETVPNRFSPKSPDKAHLNLHINSLELGDSAVYFCASTPGQGVCFSNQPQHFGDGTRLSIL.

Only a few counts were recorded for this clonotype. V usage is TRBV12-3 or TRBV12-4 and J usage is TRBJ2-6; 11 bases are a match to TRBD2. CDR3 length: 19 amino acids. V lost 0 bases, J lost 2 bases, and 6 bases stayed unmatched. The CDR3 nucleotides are TGTGCCAGCAGTTTAGCGAGTAGCGGGAGGGCCACTGGGGCCAACGTCCTGACTTTC. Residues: CASSLASSGRATGANVLTF.

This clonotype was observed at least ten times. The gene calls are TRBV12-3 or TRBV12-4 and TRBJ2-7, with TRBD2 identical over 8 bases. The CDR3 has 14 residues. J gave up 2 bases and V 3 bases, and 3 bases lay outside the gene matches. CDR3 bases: TGTGCCAGCAGTTTCACTAGCGGTCCCTACGAGCAGTACTTC. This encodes CASSFTSGPYEQYF.

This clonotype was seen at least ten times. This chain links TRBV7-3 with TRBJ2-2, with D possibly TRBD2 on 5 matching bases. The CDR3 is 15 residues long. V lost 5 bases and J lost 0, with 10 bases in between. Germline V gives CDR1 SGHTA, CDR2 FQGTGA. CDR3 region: CASSPSGANTGELFF. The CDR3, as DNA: TGTGCCAGCAGCCCGAGCGGAGCGAACACCGGGGAGCTGTTTTTT.

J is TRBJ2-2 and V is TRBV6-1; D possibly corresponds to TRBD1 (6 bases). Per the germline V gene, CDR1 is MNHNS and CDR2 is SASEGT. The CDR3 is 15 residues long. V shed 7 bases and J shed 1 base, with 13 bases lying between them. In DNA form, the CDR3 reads TGTGCCAGCAAAAAACAGGGTTGGAACACCGGGGAGCTGTTTTTT. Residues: CASKKQGWNTGELFF.

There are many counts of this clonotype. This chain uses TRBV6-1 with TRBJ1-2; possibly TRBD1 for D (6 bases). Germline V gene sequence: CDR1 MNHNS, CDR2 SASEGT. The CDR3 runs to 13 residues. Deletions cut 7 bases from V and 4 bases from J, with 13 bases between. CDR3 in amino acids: CASIRTDTYGYTF. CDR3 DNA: TGTGCCAGCATCAGGACAGACACCTATGGCTACACCTTC.

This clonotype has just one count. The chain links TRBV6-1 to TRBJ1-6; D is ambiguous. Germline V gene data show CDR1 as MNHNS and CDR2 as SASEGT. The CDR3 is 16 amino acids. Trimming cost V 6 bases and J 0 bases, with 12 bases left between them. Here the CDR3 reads CASRDGRSSYNSPLHF. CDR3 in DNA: TGTGCCAGCAGGGACGGACGGAGCTCCTATAATTCACCCCTCCACTTT.

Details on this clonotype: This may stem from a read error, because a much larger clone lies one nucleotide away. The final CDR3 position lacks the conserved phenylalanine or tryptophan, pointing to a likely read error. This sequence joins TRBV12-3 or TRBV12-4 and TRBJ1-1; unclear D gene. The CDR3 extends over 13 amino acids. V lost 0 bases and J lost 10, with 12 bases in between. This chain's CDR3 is CASSLAGVSGAFV. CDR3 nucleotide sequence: TGTGCCAGCAGTTTAGCTGGGGTGTCGGGAGCTTTCGTT.

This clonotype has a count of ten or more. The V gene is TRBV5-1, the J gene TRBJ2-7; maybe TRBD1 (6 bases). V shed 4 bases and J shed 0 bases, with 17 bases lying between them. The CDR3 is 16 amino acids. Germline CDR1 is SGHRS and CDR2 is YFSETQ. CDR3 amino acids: CASSPRDKVNSYEQYF. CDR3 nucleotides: TGCGCCAGCAGCCCCCGGGACAAGGTAAACTCCTACGAGCAGTACTTC.